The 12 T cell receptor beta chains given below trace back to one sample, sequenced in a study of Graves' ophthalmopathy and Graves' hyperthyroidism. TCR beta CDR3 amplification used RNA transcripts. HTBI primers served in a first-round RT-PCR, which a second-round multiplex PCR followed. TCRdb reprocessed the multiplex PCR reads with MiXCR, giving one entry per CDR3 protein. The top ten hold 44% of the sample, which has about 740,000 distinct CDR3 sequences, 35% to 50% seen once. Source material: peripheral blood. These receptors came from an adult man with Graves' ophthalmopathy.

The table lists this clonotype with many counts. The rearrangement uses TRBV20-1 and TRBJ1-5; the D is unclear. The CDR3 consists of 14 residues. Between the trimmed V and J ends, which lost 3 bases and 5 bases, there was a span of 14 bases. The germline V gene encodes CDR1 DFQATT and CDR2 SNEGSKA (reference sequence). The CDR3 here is CSARSGFYDQPQHF. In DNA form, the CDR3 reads TGCAGTGCTAGGTCGGGGTTTTACGATCAGCCCCAGCATTTT.

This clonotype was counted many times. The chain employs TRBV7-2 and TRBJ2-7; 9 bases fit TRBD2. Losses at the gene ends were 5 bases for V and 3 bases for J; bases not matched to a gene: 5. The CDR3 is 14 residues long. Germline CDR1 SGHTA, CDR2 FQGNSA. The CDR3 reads CASSPGLANYEQYF. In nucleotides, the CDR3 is TGTGCCAGCAGCCCGGGACTAGCCAACTACGAGCAGTACTTC.

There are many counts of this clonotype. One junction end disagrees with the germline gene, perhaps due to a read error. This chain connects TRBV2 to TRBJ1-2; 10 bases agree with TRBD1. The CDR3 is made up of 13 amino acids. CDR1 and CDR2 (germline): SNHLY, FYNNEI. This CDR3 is CASSHGTGDSFAF. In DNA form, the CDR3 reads TGTGCCAGCAGCCACGGGACAGGGGACTCCTTTGCCTTC.

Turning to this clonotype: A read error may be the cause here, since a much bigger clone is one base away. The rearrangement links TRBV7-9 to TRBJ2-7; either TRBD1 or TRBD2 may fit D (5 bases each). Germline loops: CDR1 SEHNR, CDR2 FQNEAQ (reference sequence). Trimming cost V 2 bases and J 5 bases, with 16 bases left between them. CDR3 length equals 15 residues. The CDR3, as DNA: TGTGCCAGCAGCTTATCCGCTTTGGGGGTCCACGAGCAGTACTTC. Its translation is CASSLSALGVHEQYF.

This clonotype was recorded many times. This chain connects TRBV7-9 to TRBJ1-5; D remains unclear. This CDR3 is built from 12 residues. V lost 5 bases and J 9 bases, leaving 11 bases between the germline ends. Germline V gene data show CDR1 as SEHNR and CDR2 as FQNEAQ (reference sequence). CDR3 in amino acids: CASSPDIGPQHF. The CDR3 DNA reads TGTGCCAGCAGCCCAGATATTGGGCCCCAGCATTTT.

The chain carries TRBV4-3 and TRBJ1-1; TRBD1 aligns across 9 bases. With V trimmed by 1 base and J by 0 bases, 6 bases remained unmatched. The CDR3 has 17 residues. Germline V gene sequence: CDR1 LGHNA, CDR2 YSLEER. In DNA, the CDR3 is TGCGCCAGCAGCCAAGTCGACAGGGGGTTTATGAACACTGAAGCTTTCTTT. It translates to CASSQVDRGFMNTEAFF.

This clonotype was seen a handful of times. The CDR3 region is CASSPSYNEQFF. The CDR3 region has the DNA TGTGCCAGCAGCCCATCTTACAATGAGCAGTTCTTC. This chain joins TRBV7-9 and TRBJ2-1; no clear D gene. With 5 bases removed from V and 4 bases from J, the gap between germline ends came to 6 bases. The CDR3 extends over 12 amino acids. The germline V gene encodes CDR1 SEHNR and CDR2 FQNEAQ (reference sequence). Supplemented by reference TRBV7-9 and TRBJ2-1, the full variable domain reads DTGVSQNPRHKITKRGQNVTFRCDPISEHNRLYWYRQTLGQGPEFLTYFQNEAQLEKSRLLSDRFSAERPKGSFSTLEIQRTEQGDSAMYLCASSPSYNEQFFGPGTRLTVL.

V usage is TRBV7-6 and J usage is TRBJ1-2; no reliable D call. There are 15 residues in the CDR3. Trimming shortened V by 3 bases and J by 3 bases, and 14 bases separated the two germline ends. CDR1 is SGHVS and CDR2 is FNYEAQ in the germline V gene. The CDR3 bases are TGTGCCAGCAGCTTTACCCCGAGGTCGGACTATGGCTACACCTTC. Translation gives CASSFTPRSDYGYTF.

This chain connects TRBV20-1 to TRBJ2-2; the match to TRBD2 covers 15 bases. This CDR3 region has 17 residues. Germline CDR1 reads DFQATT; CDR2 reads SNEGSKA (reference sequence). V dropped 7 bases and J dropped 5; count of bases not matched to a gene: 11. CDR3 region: CSVPGLAGGRRTGELFF. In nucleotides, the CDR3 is TGCAGTGTACCGGGACTAGCGGGAGGACGGCGGACCGGGGAGCTGTTTTTT.

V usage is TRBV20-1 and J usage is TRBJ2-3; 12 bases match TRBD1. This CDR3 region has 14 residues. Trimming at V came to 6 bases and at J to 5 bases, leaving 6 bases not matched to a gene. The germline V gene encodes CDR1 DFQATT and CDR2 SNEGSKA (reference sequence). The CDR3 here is CSALGQGAKDTQYF. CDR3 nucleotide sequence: TGCAGTGCACTGGGACAGGGGGCGAAAGATACGCAGTATTTT.

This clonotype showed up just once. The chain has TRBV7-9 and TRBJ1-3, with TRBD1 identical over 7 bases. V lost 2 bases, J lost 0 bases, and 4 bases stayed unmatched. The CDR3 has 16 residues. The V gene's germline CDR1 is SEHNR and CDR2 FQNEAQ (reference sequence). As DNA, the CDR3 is TGTGCCAGCAGCTTAATAGGACAGGACTCTGGAAACACCATATATTTT. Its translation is CASSLIGQDSGNTIYF.

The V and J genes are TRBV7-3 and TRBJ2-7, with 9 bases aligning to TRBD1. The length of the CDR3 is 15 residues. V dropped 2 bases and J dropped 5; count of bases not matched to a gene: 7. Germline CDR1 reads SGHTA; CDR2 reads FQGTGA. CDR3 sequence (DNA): TGTGCCAGCAGCTTAGCGTGGGGACAGGGACACGAGCAGTACTTC. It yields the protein CASSLAWGQGHEQYF. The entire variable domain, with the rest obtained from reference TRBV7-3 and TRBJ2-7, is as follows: GAGVSQTPSNKVTEKGKYVELRCDPISGHTALYWYRQSLGQGPEFLIYFQGTGAADDSGLPNDRFFAVRPEGSVSTLKIQRTERGDSAVYLCASSLAWGQGHEQYFGPGTRLTVT.